The subject of this entry is one T cell receptor (beta chain). This record comes from a study of shared clonotypes between healthy human individuals. The naive CD8 population came from CD45RO-negative cells selected for CCR7, without terminally differentiated effector memory CD45RA+ cells. The germline CDR1 and CDR2 sequences are SQVTM and ANQGSEA. V was shortened by 5 bases and J by 0 bases, with 10 bases between the two germline ends. The CDR3 is 13 residues long. Repertoires were generated with immunoSEQ multiplex PCR, while TCRdb's copy carries only in-frame clones and drops some. The sample lists about 700,000 clones, 92% occurring once.

The sequencing input was naive CD8+ T cells sorted from blood. The source is a young man in good health. The genes are TRBV29-1 and TRBJ1-1; D is ambiguous. The DNA of the CDR3 is TGCAGCGTTTACCAGATAATGAACACTGAAGCTTTCTTT. Amino acid sequence: CSVYQIMNTEAFF.